The 28 T cell receptor beta chains below were found in one sample sequenced in a study of blood T cell repertoires in COVID-19. Clones were read by immunoSEQ multiplex PCR, and TCRdb kept only the in-frame ones, dropping some. The sample yields around 68,000 clones, roughly 80% seen once. The source material was peripheral blood. These TCRs come from a man older than 75 with active COVID-19.

J is TRBJ2-1 and V is TRBV18, with D unresolved. This CDR3 region has 13 residues. Trimming took 3 bases from V and 6 from J, leaving 9 bases between them. CDR1 and CDR2 from the germline V gene are KGHSH and LQKENI. DNA of the CDR3: TGTGCCAGCTCACCGTCAGGCTCCAATGAGCAGTTCTTC. This codes for CASSPSGSNEQFF.

The rearrangement links TRBV18 to TRBJ1-2; TRBD1 might be the D (6 bases). The CDR3 runs 14 residues. Germline V lookup: CDR1 KGHSH, CDR2 LQKENI. The ends were cut back, 1 base at V and 2 bases at J, with 8 bases in the middle. CDR3 coding DNA: TGTGCCAGCTCACCACTTCAGGGGAACTATGGCTACACCTTC. Translation gives CASSPLQGNYGYTF.

The chain uses TRBV6-1 and TRBJ1-4; the D gene is possibly TRBD1 (6 bases). This CDR3 is 16 amino acids long. Germline assignment: CDR1 MNHNS and CDR2 SASEGT. V gave up 4 bases and J gave up 0 bases, with 12 bases separating them. CDR3 DNA: TGTGCCAGCAGTGCCAGGGGAAGGACAACTAATGAAAAACTGTTTTTT. Encoded protein: CASSARGRTTNEKLFF.

This clone was picked up a small number of times. The chain joins TRBV18 to TRBJ1-2; 7 nucleotides agree with TRBD1. The ends lost 5 bases at V and 9 bases at J; junction bases unmatched: 3. The CDR3 covers 11 residues. The germline gives CDR1 KGHSH, CDR2 LQKENI. CDR3 protein: CASSRDSSYTF. CDR3 nucleotides: TGTGCCAGCTCAAGGGACAGCAGCTACACCTTC.

The chain carries TRBV6-6 and TRBJ2-1; maybe TRBD1 (6 bases). V was shortened by 0 bases and J by 7 bases, with 7 bases between the two germline ends. This CDR3 is 13 amino acids long. Germline values: CDR1 MNHNY, CDR2 SVGAGI (reference sequence). The CDR3 is CASSYSQGNEQFF. CDR3 coding DNA: TGTGCCAGCAGTTACTCGCAGGGGAATGAGCAGTTCTTC.

The chain has TRBV28 and TRBJ1-1, with TRBD1 matching over 9 bases. Trimming removed 6 bases from V and 8 bases from J; junction bases left unmatched: 4. Germline loops: CDR1 MDHEN, CDR2 SYDVKM. This CDR3 has 12 amino acids. The CDR3 sequence: CASRTGTGEAFF. The CDR3 nucleotides are TGTGCCAGCAGGACCGGGACAGGGGAAGCTTTCTTT.

The CDR3 protein is CASIPTGYYGYTF. The CDR3 DNA sequence: TGTGCCAGTATCCCAACCGGGTATTATGGCTACACCTTC. The J gene is TRBJ1-2, the V gene TRBV19, with D unresolved. CDR1 is LNHDA and CDR2 is SQIVND in the germline V gene (reference sequence). CDR3 length equals 13 residues. V lost 7 bases, J lost 5 bases, and 14 bases lay in between.

This clone has a single count. V is TRBV19 and J is TRBJ2-7, with 7 nucleotides matching TRBD1. This CDR3 spans 15 amino acids. CDR1 and CDR2 (germline): LNHDA, SQIVND (reference sequence). J gave up 3 bases and V 6 bases, and 11 bases lay outside the gene matches. The CDR3 spells CASRNGTVLNYEQYF. The CDR3, as DNA: TGTGCCAGTAGAAACGGGACAGTCCTAAACTACGAGCAGTACTTC.

J is TRBJ2-3 and V is TRBV7-2; D is perhaps TRBD2 (6 bases). This CDR3 comprises 15 residues. In germline, CDR1 is SGHTA, CDR2 FQGNSA. V was pared by 3 bases and J by 4 bases, with 14 bases between. The CDR3 spells CASSLGDSRADTQYF. The CDR3 DNA reads as TGTGCCAGCAGCTTGGGGGACTCAAGGGCAGATACGCAGTATTTT.

The chain employs TRBV6-6 and TRBJ1-2; 7 nucleotides agree with TRBD1. With V trimmed by 8 bases and J by 5 bases, 14 bases remained unmatched. The CDR3 has 15 residues. Germline values: CDR1 MNHNY, CDR2 SVGAGI (reference sequence). The CDR3 nucleotides read TGTGCCAGCGGGACTCTCCAGGGACAGAAATATGGCTACACCTTC. It codes for CASGTLQGQKYGYTF.

The V gene is TRBV5-1, the J gene TRBJ2-7; TRBD1 might be the D (5 bases). The CDR3 is made up of 14 amino acids. V lost 0 bases and J 2 bases, leaving 9 bases between the germline ends. The germline V gene has CDR1 SGHRS and CDR2 YFSETQ. The CDR3 here is CASSLEGEAYEQYF. The CDR3 bases are TGCGCCAGCAGCTTGGAAGGGGAAGCCTACGAGCAGTACTTC.

V is TRBV6-5 and J is TRBJ2-1, with 9 bases lining up with TRBD1. Trimming at V came to 3 bases and at J to 5 bases, leaving 5 bases not matched to a gene. This CDR3 is built from 15 residues. Germline V gene data show CDR1 as MNHEY and CDR2 as SVGAGI. CDR3 in DNA: TGTGCCAGCAGTTATTCTGGACAGGGGAACAATGAGCAGTTCTTC. It encodes CASSYSGQGNNEQFF.

This clone came up a few times. V gene TRBV5-1 combines with J gene TRBJ2-6, with 9 positions matching TRBD2. Per the germline V gene, CDR1 is SGHRS and CDR2 is YFSETQ. V trimming: 4 bases; J trimming: 2 bases; junction bases outside the gene matches: 1. This CDR3 comprises 15 residues. CDR3 residues: CASSAGGPGANVLTF. Here the CDR3 DNA reads TGCGCCAGCAGCGCGGGGGGGCCTGGGGCCAACGTCCTGACTTTC.

V usage is TRBV7-3 and J usage is TRBJ2-1; TRBD2 matches at 10 bases. Germline CDR1 and CDR2: SGHTA and FQGTGA. V lost 4 bases and J lost 3; bases outside the gene matches: 3. The CDR3 spans 15 residues. CDR3 amino acids: CASSSSGGYYNEQFF. CDR3 DNA sequence: TGTGCCAGCAGCTCTAGCGGGGGTTACTACAATGAGCAGTTCTTC.

This rearrangement joins TRBV2 to TRBJ2-4, with D possibly TRBD1 on 5 matching bases. The CDR3 runs 11 residues. Trimming cost V 6 bases and J 13 bases, with 13 bases left between them. Germline assignment: CDR1 SNHLY and CDR2 FYNNEI. The CDR3 region has the DNA TGTGCCAGCAGGGTGGGGCAACTGCAGTACTTC. Translated: CASRVGQLQYF.

The chain links TRBV27 to TRBJ1-5; no clear D gene. V shed 4 bases and J shed 0 bases, with 10 bases lying between them. Germline CDR1 MNHEY, CDR2 SMNVEV (reference sequence). CDR3 length: 15 amino acids. CDR3 residues: CASSSGTYSNQPQHF. The CDR3 DNA follows: TGTGCCAGCAGTTCGGGAACCTATAGCAATCAGCCCCAGCATTTT.

This sequence joins TRBV19 and TRBJ2-7; D is perhaps TRBD1 (6 bases). Germline values: CDR1 LNHDA, CDR2 SQIVND (reference sequence). V was shortened by 6 bases and J by 0 bases, with 15 bases between the two germline ends. The CDR3 loop spans 15 amino acids. CDR3 sequence: CASSLIGQSSYEQYF. CDR3 nucleotides: TGTGCCAGTAGCCTAATCGGACAGTCCTCCTACGAGCAGTACTTC. Looking up the rest from reference TRBV19 and TRBJ2-7 gives the full variable domain: DGGITQSPKYLFRKEGQNVTLSCEQNLNHDAMYWYRQDPGQGLRLIYYSQIVNDFQKGDIAEGYSVSREKKESFPLTVTSAQKNPTAFYLCASSLIGQSSYEQYFGPGTRLTVT.

This chain's CDR3 is CSASLVRGEETQYF. CDR3 coding DNA: TGCAGTGCTAGTTTGGTCAGGGGAGAAGAGACCCAGTACTTC. The V gene is TRBV20-1, the J gene TRBJ2-5; D possibly corresponds to TRBD1 (6 bases). The CDR3 covers 14 residues. The germline V gene encodes CDR1 DFQATT and CDR2 SNEGSKA (reference sequence). The V and J ends lost 3 bases and 3 bases respectively, with 14 bases between them.

V usage is TRBV9 and J usage is TRBJ1-3; no firm D call. In germline, CDR1 is SGDLS, CDR2 YYNGEE. The CDR3 loop spans 15 amino acids. V lost 0 bases and J 0 bases, leaving 7 bases between the germline ends. The CDR3 loop is CASSVAGFSGNTIYF. The CDR3 DNA is TGTGCCAGCAGCGTAGCCGGGTTCTCTGGAAACACCATATATTTT.

The chain is built from TRBV6-5 and TRBJ2-2, with 7 bases identical to TRBD1. The CDR3 is made up of 16 amino acids. J lost 0 bases, V lost 4 bases, and 5 bases had no gene match. Germline assignment: CDR1 MNHEY and CDR2 SVGAGI. CDR3 residues: CASSFNRGPNTGELFF. For the CDR3, the DNA is TGTGCCAGCAGTTTCAACAGGGGACCGAACACCGGGGAGCTGTTTTTT.

J is TRBJ2-7 and V is TRBV6-5; weak D call: TRBD2 (6 bases). Germline V gene lookup returns CDR1 MNHEY and CDR2 SVGAGI. Deletions cut 2 bases from V and 0 bases from J, with 14 bases between. The CDR3 runs 16 residues. CDR3 in amino acids: CASSYTEPGDSYEQYF. The DNA for the CDR3 is TGTGCCAGCAGTTACACAGAACCGGGAGACTCCTACGAGCAGTACTTC.

The rearrangement joins TRBV19 to TRBJ1-5; 9 bases fit TRBD1. J lost 0 bases, V lost 1 base, and 7 bases had no gene match. The CDR3 is made up of 18 amino acids. CDR1 is LNHDA and CDR2 is SQIVND in the germline V gene (reference sequence). The CDR3 DNA reads TGTGCCAGTAGTATAGGGGACAGGGACCCCTATAGCAATCAGCCCCAGCATTTT. Its protein product is CASSIGDRDPYSNQPQHF.

This clone was seen once. The chain uses TRBV4-2 and TRBJ1-1; the D gene is possibly TRBD1 (6 bases). In germline, CDR1 is LGHNA, CDR2 YNFKEQ. The CDR3 is 14 amino acids. Trimming removed 2 bases from V and 3 bases from J, with 10 bases in between. The CDR3, as DNA: TGTGCCAGCAGCCAACGCCAGGGGCACACTGAAGCTTTCTTT. It encodes CASSQRQGHTEAFF.

The chain is built from TRBV7-8 and TRBJ2-1, with 9 nucleotides matching TRBD1. The ends lost 4 bases at V and 4 bases at J; junction bases unmatched: 5. CDR3 length equals 15 residues. Germline CDR1 is SGHVS and CDR2 is FQNEAQ. CDR3 protein: CASSSDRGRYNEQFF. The DNA of the CDR3 is TGTGCCAGCAGCTCTGACAGGGGGAGGTACAATGAGCAGTTCTTC.

This chain uses TRBV2 with TRBJ1-5, with TRBD1 as a possible D gene (5 bases). Germline V gene lookup returns CDR1 SNHLY and CDR2 FYNNEI. With 7 bases removed from V and 2 bases from J, the gap between germline ends came to 18 bases. The CDR3 sequence is 16 residues long. CDR3 amino acids: CASTPDSGVGNQPQHF. The DNA for the CDR3 is TGTGCCAGCACACCCGATTCGGGGGTCGGCAATCAGCCCCAGCATTTT.

This clone was seen only a few times. The rearrangement joins TRBV6-2 or TRBV6-3 to TRBJ2-1, with 9 nucleotides matching TRBD2. Germline CDR1 MNHEY, CDR2 SVGEGT. The CDR3 is made up of 15 amino acids. Germline trimming cut 2 bases from V and 5 bases from J; bases unmatched to any gene: 4. CDR3 nucleotides: TGTGCCAGCAGTTACAGTGCGGGAGGGCACAATGAGCAGTTCTTC. This translates into CASSYSAGGHNEQFF.

The V and J genes are TRBV28 and TRBJ2-3; TRBD2 might be the D (6 bases). Germline-derived CDR1 and CDR2 are MDHEN and SYDVKM. This CDR3 contains 18 residues. Trimming stripped 7 bases from V and 1 base from J, with 24 bases between. The DNA of the CDR3 is TGTGCCAGCAATAACCCTACGGGAGCGAGAGGGGGCACAGATACGCAGTATTTT. Its protein is CASNNPTGARGGTDTQYF.

This chain links TRBV29-1 with TRBJ1-4; D remains unclear. Germline values: CDR1 SQVTM, CDR2 ANQGSEA. Trimming pared 6 bases from V and 2 bases from J, leaving 13 bases between. CDR3 length equals 14 residues. The CDR3 sequence: CSVATNPTNEKLFF. CDR3 in DNA: TGCAGCGTCGCTACTAACCCTACTAATGAAAAACTGTTTTTT.